This T cell receptor beta chain was retrieved from a study of a mutant IDH1 vaccine in newly diagnosed glioma. Study overall: Previous treatment comprised radiotherapy, temozolomide, or both, mostly both.

Produced via immunoSEQ multiplex PCR; TCRdb's table is partial and in-frame only. This sample carries just over 80,000 clones, 85% of them seen once, and the ten largest clones take 2.2%. Noted time point: week 23, last vaccination. Every vaccination contained 300 ug of the mutant IDH1 20-mer peptide and was paired with topical imiquimod. A note on this clone: Its target is not known.

The sample was PBMCs, taken from a glioma patient whose treatment included an IDH1 peptide vaccine. The receptor comes from a man aged 25 to 40 with glioma. Some clones in this sample may be carry-over from other donors' samples.

The CDR3 DNA follows: TGCAGCGTCGCGAGGGAGATTAGCCATGGCTACACCTTC. This gives the protein CSVAREISHGYTF. The chain uses TRBV29-1 and TRBJ1-2; D is unclear. This CDR3 has 13 residues. The germline V and J ends were trimmed by 6 bases and 6 bases, with 17 bases remaining between them. Germline values: CDR1 SQVTM, CDR2 ANQGSEA.